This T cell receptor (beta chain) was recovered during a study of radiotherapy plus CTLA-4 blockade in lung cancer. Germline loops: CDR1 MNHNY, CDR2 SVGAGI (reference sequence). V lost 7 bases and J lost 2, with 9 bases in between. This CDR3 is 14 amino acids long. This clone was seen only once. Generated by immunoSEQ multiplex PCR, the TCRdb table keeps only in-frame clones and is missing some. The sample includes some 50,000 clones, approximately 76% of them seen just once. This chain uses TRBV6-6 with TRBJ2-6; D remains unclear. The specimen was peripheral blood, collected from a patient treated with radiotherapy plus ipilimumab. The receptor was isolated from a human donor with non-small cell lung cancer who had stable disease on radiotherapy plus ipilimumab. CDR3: CASTPITGANVLTF. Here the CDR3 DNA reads TGTGCCAGCACCCCCATAACTGGGGCCAACGTCCTGACTTTC.